Below, 30 T cell receptor beta chains from the same sample are listed, as sequenced in a study of blood T cell repertoires in COVID-19. Sequencing was performed with immunoSEQ multiplex PCR; in TCRdb, only in-frame clones are kept and a portion is missing. Altogether about 230,000 clones are present, about 80% being singletons, with the ten largest covering approximately 1.8%. The sample comprised PBMCs or T cells enriched from blood (not recorded which). Every receptor here comes from a man aged 55 to 70 who had recovered from COVID-19.

The chain is built from TRBV9 and TRBJ2-7; 9 nucleotides line up with TRBD2. Trimming cost V 0 bases and J 6 bases; bases outside gene matches: 4. The CDR3 runs 14 residues. The germline V gene has CDR1 SGDLS and CDR2 YYNGEE. The CDR3 DNA is TGTGCCAGCAGCGTAGCCCCTAGCGGGGTCGAGCAGTACTTC. Translating it yields CASSVAPSGVEQYF. The full variable domain, its missing parts supplied by reference TRBV9 and TRBJ2-7, is DSGVTQTPKHLITATGQRVTLRCSPRSGDLSVYWYQQSLDQGLQFLIQYYNGEERAKGNILERFSAQQFPDLHSELNLSSLELGDSALYFCASSVAPSGVEQYFGPGTRLTVT.

Only one count was recorded for this clone. This chain links TRBV18 with TRBJ1-1, with a weak D call TRBD1 (6 bases). CDR3 length: 15 residues. The V end was cut by 3 bases, the J end by 5 bases, with 16 bases between. The V gene's germline CDR1 is KGHSH and CDR2 LQKENI. CDR3: CASSPRTEAVTEAFF. The CDR3 bases are TGTGCCAGCTCACCGCGGACAGAAGCGGTTACTGAAGCTTTCTTT.

V gene TRBV9 combines with J gene TRBJ1-1; TRBD1 matches at 9 bases. The CDR3 runs to 15 residues. Losses at the gene ends were 2 bases for V and 5 bases for J; bases not matched to a gene: 7. CDR1 is SGDLS and CDR2 is YYNGEE in the germline V gene. DNA of the CDR3: TGTGCCAGCAGCGTGAGACAGGGGGAGGATACTGAAGCTTTCTTT. Residues: CASSVRQGEDTEAFF.

This chain uses TRBV6-5 with TRBJ1-2, with D perhaps TRBD1 (5 bases). Trimming pared 0 bases from V and 0 bases from J, leaving 11 bases between. The germline CDR1 and CDR2 sequences are MNHEY and SVGAGI. The CDR3 sequence is 16 residues long. The CDR3 coding sequence is TGTGCCAGCAGTTACTCTGGGCAGGGTACTAACTATGGCTACACCTTC. Translated, it gives CASSYSGQGTNYGYTF.

V is TRBV21-1 and J is TRBJ1-2; the D call in the table, TRBD1, was not verified against the DNA. TRBV21-1 has pseudogene status. The CDR3 spans 12 residues. The CDR3 DNA follows: TGTGCCAGAAAAGGGGGCAGGGATGGCTACACCTTC. Encoded protein: CARKGGRDGYTF.

The V and J genes are TRBV19 and TRBJ1-3, with 8 bases that match TRBD1. The germline CDR1 and CDR2 sequences are LNHDA and SQIVND (reference sequence). The CDR3 runs to 15 residues. V lost 8 bases and J lost 2; bases outside the gene matches: 8. The CDR3 DNA is TGTGCCAGTGGGGTATGGGGACAGGCTGGAAACACCATATATTTT. This translates into CASGVWGQAGNTIYF.

This chain connects TRBV28 to TRBJ1-4, with a weak D call TRBD1 (5 bases). In germline, CDR1 is MDHEN, CDR2 SYDVKM. V was cut by 6 bases and J by 3 bases, with 11 bases left in between. CDR3 length equals 14 residues. In nucleotides, the CDR3 is TGTGCCAGCAGCAGGGTTTTGCCTAATGAAAAACTGTTTTTT. Protein product: CASSRVLPNEKLFF. Variable domain in full (rest from reference TRBV28 and TRBJ1-4): DVKVTQSSRYLVKRTGEKVFLECVQDMDHENMFWYRQDPGLGLRLIYFSYDVKMKEKGDIPEGYSVSREKKERFSLILESASTNQTSMYLCASSRVLPNEKLFFGSGTQLSVL.

The chain couples TRBV7-2 to TRBJ1-1; 8 nucleotides agree with TRBD1. In germline, CDR1 is SGHTA, CDR2 FQGNSA. Trimming cost V 1 base and J 8 bases; bases outside gene matches: 3. The CDR3 consists of 13 residues. Here the CDR3 reads CASSLEGQGEAFF. The CDR3, as DNA: TGTGCCAGCAGCTTAGAAGGACAGGGAGAAGCTTTCTTT.

J is TRBJ1-1 and V is TRBV5-1, with 8 nucleotides matching TRBD1. The CDR3 loop spans 14 amino acids. The germline gives CDR1 SGHRS, CDR2 YFSETQ. The trim removed 2 bases at V and 10 bases at J, leaving 10 bases unmatched. The CDR3 bases are TGCGCCAGCAGCTTAACGCCCCGGACAGGGTTAGCTTTCTTT. Its translation is CASSLTPRTGLAFF.

Comments on this clone: A read error may account for a junction end that differs from germline. The rearrangement links TRBV12-3 or TRBV12-4 to TRBJ2-7; possibly TRBD1 for D (6 bases). The CDR3 totals 13 residues. CDR3 loop: CASSFLVTGTSVF. As DNA, the CDR3 is TGTGCCAGCAGTTTTCTTGTAACAGGGACCTCCGTCTTC.

The chain links TRBV24-1 to TRBJ2-5; 8 positions agree with TRBD1. The CDR3 runs to 15 residues. Per the germline V gene, CDR1 is KGHDR and CDR2 is SFDVKD. V was pared by 3 bases and J by 5 bases, with 7 bases of the junction left unmatched. CDR3 residues: CATSDPTGVGETQYF. CDR3 sequence (DNA): TGTGCCACCAGTGATCCGACAGGGGTAGGGGAGACCCAGTACTTC.

V usage is TRBV19 and J usage is TRBJ1-5; TRBD1 agrees at 11 bases. Germline V gene sequence: CDR1 LNHDA, CDR2 SQIVND (reference sequence). This CDR3 is built from 16 residues. Trimming took 4 bases from V and 6 from J; bases not matched to a gene: 8. The CDR3: CASSKRTGGFIQPQHF. The CDR3 nucleotides are TGTGCCAGTAGTAAGAGGACAGGGGGCTTTATTCAGCCCCAGCATTTT.

This clone has more than one count but fewer than ten. The chain couples TRBV7-6 to TRBJ2-2; D is perhaps TRBD1 (6 bases). Germline CDR1 and CDR2: SGHVS and FNYEAQ. V shed 5 bases and J shed 4 bases, with 11 bases lying between them. CDR3 length equals 14 residues. The chain's CDR3 is CASSTEQGTGELFF. The CDR3 coding sequence is TGTGCCAGCAGCACGGAACAGGGCACCGGGGAGCTGTTTTTT.

The sample holds a few counts of this clone. The chain is built from TRBV19 and TRBJ1-5; TRBD1 agrees at 9 bases. In germline, CDR1 is LNHDA, CDR2 SQIVND (reference sequence). V shed 5 bases and J 5 bases; nucleotides not matched to a gene: 7. The CDR3 length is 15 residues. The CDR3 nucleotides are TGTGCCAGTAGTGTCAGACAGGGGGTTGATCAGCCCCAGCATTTT. Its translation is CASSVRQGVDQPQHF.

V usage is TRBV11-3 and J usage is TRBJ2-1; D is undetermined. V dropped 5 bases and J dropped 2 bases, with 4 bases sitting between them. The CDR3 covers 12 residues. Germline values: CDR1 SGHNT, CDR2 YENEEA. The CDR3 nucleotides read TGTGCCAGCAGCCAGACCTACAATGAGCAGTTCTTC. Translating it yields CASSQTYNEQFF. Together with reference TRBV11-3 and TRBJ2-1, the CDR3 gives the full variable domain: EAGVVQSPRYKIIEKKQPVAFWCNPISGHNTLYWYLQNLGQGPELLIRYENEEAVDDSQLPKDRFSAERLKGVDSTLKIQPAELGDSAVYLCASSQTYNEQFFGPGTRLTVL.

The V and J genes are TRBV4-3 and TRBJ2-5; a possible D gene is TRBD1 (6 bases). The length of the CDR3 is 15 residues. The V end was cut by 2 bases, the J end by 5 bases, with 15 bases between. Germline V gives CDR1 LGHNA, CDR2 YSLEER. This CDR3 reads CASSQFLQGAETQYF. CDR3 DNA sequence: TGCGCCAGCAGCCAATTCTTACAGGGAGCGGAGACCCAGTACTTC.

V gene TRBV19 combines with J gene TRBJ2-2; no clear D gene. V dropped 3 bases and J dropped 6 bases, with 8 bases sitting between them. The CDR3 spans 13 residues. The germline V gene encodes CDR1 LNHDA and CDR2 SQIVND (reference sequence). The CDR3 loop is CASSIEVSGELFF. DNA for the CDR3: TGTGCCAGTAGTATTGAGGTCTCCGGGGAGCTGTTTTTT.

The genes are TRBV2 and TRBJ1-5; 9 bases match TRBD1. The germline V gene has CDR1 SNHLY and CDR2 FYNNEI. V shed 5 bases and J 1 base; nucleotides not matched to a gene: 6. The CDR3 length is 16 residues. DNA of the CDR3: TGTGCCAGCAGTCCCTTGACAGGGGGAAGCAATCAGCCCCAGCATTTT. Its translation: CASSPLTGGSNQPQHF.

This clone was seen only once. The CDR3: CASGQFYEQYF. The CDR3 DNA is TGTGCAAGCGGGCAGTTTTACGAGCAGTACTTC. V is TRBV14 and J is TRBJ2-7, with D perhaps matching TRBD2 (6 bases). Germline V gene sequence: CDR1 SGHDN, CDR2 FVKESK. The CDR3 consists of 11 residues.

The chain carries TRBV7-8 and TRBJ1-3; D ambiguous. The V gene lost 5 bases and the J gene lost 4 bases, with 12 bases spanning the gap. Per the germline V gene, CDR1 is SGHVS and CDR2 is FQNEAQ. This CDR3 is 14 amino acids long. Here the CDR3 reads CASSPDIAGNTIYF. The CDR3 bases are TGTGCCAGCAGCCCCGACATAGCGGGAAACACCATATATTTT.

This rearrangement joins TRBV24-1 to TRBJ1-4; TRBD1 matches 7 bases. Trimming cost V 7 bases and J 5 bases; bases outside gene matches: 0. The CDR3 contains 12 residues. Looked up from germline, CDR1 is KGHDR and CDR2 is SFDVKD. CDR3 in amino acids: CATRDRNEKLFF. As DNA, the CDR3 is TGTGCCACCAGGGACAGGAATGAAAAACTGTTTTTT.

This clone has only a few counts. This rearrangement joins TRBV7-9 to TRBJ1-3; 7 bases are a match to TRBD1. The CDR3 spans 14 residues. From germline, CDR1 is SEHNR and CDR2 FQNEAQ (reference sequence). The trim removed 2 bases at V and 8 bases at J, leaving 6 bases unmatched. The CDR3 bases are TGTGCCAGCAGCTTAACGACAGGGTTGGACACCATATATTTT. The encoded protein is CASSLTTGLDTIYF.

The J gene is TRBJ2-4, the V gene TRBV18, with D unclear. Germline V CDR1 and CDR2: KGHSH, LQKENI. The CDR3 has 15 residues. The V gene lost 2 bases and the J gene lost 2 bases, with 10 bases spanning the gap. The CDR3 sequence is CASSPSGQTKNIQYF. CDR3 DNA sequence: TGTGCCAGCTCACCATCGGGTCAAACCAAAAACATTCAGTACTTC.

This clone appeared a single time. The V call is TRBV5-1, the J call TRBJ2-1; 11 bases are a match to TRBD2. Germline CDR1 is SGHRS and CDR2 is YFSETQ. V shed 3 bases, J shed 2 bases, and the junction held 4 bases outside the gene matches. The CDR3 loop spans 16 amino acids. The CDR3 DNA reads as TGCGCCAGCAGCTCTAGCGGGGGGCAACCCTACAATGAGCAGTTCTTC. Protein product: CASSSSGGQPYNEQFF.

The chain has TRBV4-3 and TRBJ1-4; D is uncertain. Germline assignment: CDR1 LGHNA and CDR2 YSLEER. Trimming removed 1 base at V and 3 bases at J, with 15 bases between. The CDR3 extends over 17 amino acids. CDR3 residues: CASSQGSGPGANEKLFF. The DNA of the CDR3 is TGCGCCAGCAGCCAAGGATCAGGCCCTGGCGCTAATGAAAAACTGTTTTTT.

The chain carries TRBV5-1 and TRBJ2-5; TRBD2 agrees at 12 bases. The CDR3 sequence is 15 residues long. V was clipped by 4 bases and J by 4 bases; unmatched bases: 5. Germline V gene data show CDR1 as SGHRS and CDR2 as YFSETQ. CDR3 loop: CASSVLAGGGETQYF. In nucleotides, the CDR3 is TGCGCCAGCAGCGTACTAGCGGGGGGAGGAGAGACCCAGTACTTC.

The chain employs TRBV5-1 and TRBJ2-7; D is perhaps TRBD1 (6 bases). The germline V gene has CDR1 SGHRS and CDR2 YFSETQ. The CDR3 has 14 residues. Trimming pared 4 bases from V and 6 bases from J, leaving 17 bases between. The CDR3 region has the DNA TGCGCCAGCAGCGGCCCAAACAGGGTCGGCGAGCAGTACTTC. As protein: CASSGPNRVGEQYF.

The rearrangement links TRBV4-1 to TRBJ2-2, with 9 bases that match TRBD1. J gave up 5 bases and V 4 bases, and 5 bases lay outside the gene matches. Germline V gene data show CDR1 as MGHRA and CDR2 as YSYEKL. The CDR3 has 15 amino acids. CDR3 residues: CASSLGQGETGELFF. In DNA, the CDR3 is TGCGCCAGCAGCCTGGGACAGGGAGAAACCGGGGAGCTGTTTTTT.

This clone occurred once. The V call is TRBV15, the J call TRBJ1-3; a possible D gene is TRBD1 (6 bases). Looked up from germline, CDR1 is LNHNV and CDR2 is YYDKDF (reference sequence). The CDR3 is made up of 18 amino acids. V shed 0 bases and J shed 0 bases, with 15 bases lying between them. This CDR3 is CATSRELTGYPSGNTIYF. For the CDR3, the DNA is TGTGCCACCAGCAGAGAGTTAACAGGGTACCCCTCTGGAAACACCATATATTTT.

The chain joins TRBV30 to TRBJ1-1, with 9 nucleotides matching TRBD1. V gave up 2 bases and J gave up 4 bases; unmatched junction bases: 2. This CDR3 has 13 residues. Germline V gives CDR1 GTSNPN, CDR2 SVGIG (reference sequence). The CDR3 nucleotides are TGTGCCTGGAGTACGGACAGGGGCACTGAAGCTTTCTTT. Translation gives CAWSTDRGTEAFF.